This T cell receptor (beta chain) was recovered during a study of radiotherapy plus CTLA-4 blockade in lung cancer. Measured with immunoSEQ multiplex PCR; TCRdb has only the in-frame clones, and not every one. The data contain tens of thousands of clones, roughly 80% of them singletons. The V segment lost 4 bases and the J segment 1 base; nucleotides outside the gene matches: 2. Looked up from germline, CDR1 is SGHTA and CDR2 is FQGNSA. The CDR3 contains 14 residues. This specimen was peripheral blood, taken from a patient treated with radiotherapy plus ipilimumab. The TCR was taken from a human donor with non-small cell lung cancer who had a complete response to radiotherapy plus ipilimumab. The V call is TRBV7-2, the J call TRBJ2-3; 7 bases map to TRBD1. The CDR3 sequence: CASSSGQGTDTQYF. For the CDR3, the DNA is TGTGCCAGCAGCTCCGGACAGGGCACAGATACGCAGTATTTT.